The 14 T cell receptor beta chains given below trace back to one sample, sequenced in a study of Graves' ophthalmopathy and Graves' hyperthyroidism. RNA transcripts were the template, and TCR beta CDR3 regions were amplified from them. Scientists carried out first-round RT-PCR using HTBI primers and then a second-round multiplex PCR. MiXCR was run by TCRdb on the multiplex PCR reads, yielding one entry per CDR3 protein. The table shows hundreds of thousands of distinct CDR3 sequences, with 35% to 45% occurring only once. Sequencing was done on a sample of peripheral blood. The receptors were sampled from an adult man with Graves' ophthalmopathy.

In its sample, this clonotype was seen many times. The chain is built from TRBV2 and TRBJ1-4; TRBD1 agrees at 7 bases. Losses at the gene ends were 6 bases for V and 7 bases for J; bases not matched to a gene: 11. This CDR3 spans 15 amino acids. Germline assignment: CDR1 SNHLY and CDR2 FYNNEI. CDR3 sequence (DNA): TGTGCCAGCAGCACCGGGAGGGGGCATGGTGAAAAACTGTTTTTT. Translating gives CASSTGRGHGEKLFF.

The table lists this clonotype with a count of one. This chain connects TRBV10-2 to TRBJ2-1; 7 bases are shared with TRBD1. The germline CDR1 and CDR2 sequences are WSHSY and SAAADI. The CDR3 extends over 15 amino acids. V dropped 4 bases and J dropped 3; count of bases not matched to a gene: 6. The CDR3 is CASSGQGNIYNEQFF. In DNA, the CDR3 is TGCGCCAGCAGTGGACAGGGTAATATCTACAATGAGCAGTTCTTC.

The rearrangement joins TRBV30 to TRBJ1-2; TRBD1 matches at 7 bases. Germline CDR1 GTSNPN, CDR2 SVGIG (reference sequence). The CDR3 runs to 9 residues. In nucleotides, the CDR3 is TGTGCGCAGGGGGATGGCTACACCTTC. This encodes CAQGDGYTF.

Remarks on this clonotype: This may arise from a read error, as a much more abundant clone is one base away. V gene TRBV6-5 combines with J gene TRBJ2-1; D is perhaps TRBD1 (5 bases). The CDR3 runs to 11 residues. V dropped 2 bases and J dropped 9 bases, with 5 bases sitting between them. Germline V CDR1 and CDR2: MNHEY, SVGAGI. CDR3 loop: CASSYQGEQFF. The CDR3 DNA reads TGTGCCAGCAGTTACCAGGGTGAGCAGTTCTTC.

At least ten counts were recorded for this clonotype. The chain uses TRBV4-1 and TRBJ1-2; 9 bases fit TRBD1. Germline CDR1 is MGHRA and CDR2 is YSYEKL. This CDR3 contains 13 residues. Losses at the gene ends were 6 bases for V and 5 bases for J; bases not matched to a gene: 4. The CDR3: CASRSQGAYGYTF. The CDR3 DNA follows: TGCGCCAGCAGATCACAGGGGGCTTATGGCTACACCTTC.

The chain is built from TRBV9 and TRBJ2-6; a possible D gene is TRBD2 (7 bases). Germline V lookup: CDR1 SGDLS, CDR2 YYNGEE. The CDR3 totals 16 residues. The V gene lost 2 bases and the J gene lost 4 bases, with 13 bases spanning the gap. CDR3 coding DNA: TGTGCCAGCAGCGTCGGGGGGCCAGGAGGGGCCAACGTCCTGACTTTC. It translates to CASSVGGPGGANVLTF.

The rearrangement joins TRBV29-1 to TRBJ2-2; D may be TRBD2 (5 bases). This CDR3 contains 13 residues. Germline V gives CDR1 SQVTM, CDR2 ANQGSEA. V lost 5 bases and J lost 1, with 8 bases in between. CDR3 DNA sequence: TGCAGCGTTTACACTAGGAACACCGGGGAGCTGTTTTTT. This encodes CSVYTRNTGELFF.

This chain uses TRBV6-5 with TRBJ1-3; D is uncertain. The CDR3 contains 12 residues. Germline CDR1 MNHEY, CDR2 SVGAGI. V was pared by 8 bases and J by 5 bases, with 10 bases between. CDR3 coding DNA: TGTGCCAGCCGAGAAGGACGAAACACCATATATTTT. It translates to CASREGRNTIYF.

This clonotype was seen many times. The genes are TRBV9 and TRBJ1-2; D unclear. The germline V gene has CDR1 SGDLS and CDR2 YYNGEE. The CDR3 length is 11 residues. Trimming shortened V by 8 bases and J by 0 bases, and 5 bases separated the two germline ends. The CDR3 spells CASGANYGYTF. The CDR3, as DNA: TGTGCCAGTGGAGCTAACTATGGCTACACCTTC.

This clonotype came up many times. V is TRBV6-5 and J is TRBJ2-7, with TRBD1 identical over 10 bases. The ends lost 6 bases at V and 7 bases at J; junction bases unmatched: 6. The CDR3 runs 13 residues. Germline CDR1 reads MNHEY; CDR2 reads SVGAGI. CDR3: CASSSDRGGEQYF. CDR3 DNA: TGTGCCAGCAGCTCGGACAGGGGGGGAGAGCAGTACTTC.

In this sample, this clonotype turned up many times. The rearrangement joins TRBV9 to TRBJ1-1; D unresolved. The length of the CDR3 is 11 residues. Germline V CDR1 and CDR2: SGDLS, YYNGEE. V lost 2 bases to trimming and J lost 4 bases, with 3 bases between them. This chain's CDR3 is CASSVVTEAFF. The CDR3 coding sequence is TGTGCCAGCAGCGTTGTCACTGAAGCTTTCTTT.

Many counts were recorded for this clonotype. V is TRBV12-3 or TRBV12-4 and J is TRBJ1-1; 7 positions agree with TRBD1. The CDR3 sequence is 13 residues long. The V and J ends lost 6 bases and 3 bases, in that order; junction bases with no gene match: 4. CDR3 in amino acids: CASRLTGYTEAFF. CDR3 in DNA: TGTGCCAGCAGGCTGACAGGGTACACTGAAGCTTTCTTT.

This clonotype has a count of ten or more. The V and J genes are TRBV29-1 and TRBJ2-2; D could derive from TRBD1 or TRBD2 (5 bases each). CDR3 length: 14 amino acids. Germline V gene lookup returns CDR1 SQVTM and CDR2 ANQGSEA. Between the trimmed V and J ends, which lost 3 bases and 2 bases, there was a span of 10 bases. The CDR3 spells CSVEGDGNTGELFF. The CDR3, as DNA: TGCAGCGTTGAGGGGGACGGAAACACCGGGGAGCTGTTTTTT.

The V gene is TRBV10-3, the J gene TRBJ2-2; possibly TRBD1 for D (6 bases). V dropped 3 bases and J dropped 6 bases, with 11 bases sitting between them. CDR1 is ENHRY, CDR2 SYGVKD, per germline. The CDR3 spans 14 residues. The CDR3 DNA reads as TGTGCCATCAGTGAAGACAGGAAGGCCGGGGAGCTGTTTTTT. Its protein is CAISEDRKAGELFF.